This TCR beta chain was sequenced in a study of regulatory T cells in long-lasting Graves disease. Germline CDR1 and CDR2: SEHNR and FQNEAQ (reference sequence). The CDR3 runs 14 residues. V was cut by 5 bases and J by 2 bases, with 13 bases left in between. This clonotype occurred many times. Time point indicated: persistent/refractory GD, antithyroid drugs over 5 years with positive TRAb. RNA extracted from PBMCs served as the sequencing template. Arm-PCR of CDR3 regions and iRepertoire HTBI primers were used to build TCR beta libraries. TCRdb redid the calling of the multiplex PCR reads with MiXCR, one entry per CDR3 protein. The data contain approximately 360,000 distinct CDR3 sequences, roughly 25% of them singletons.

V usage is TRBV7-9 and J usage is TRBJ2-7; a weak D match, TRBD1 (5 bases). The TCR was taken from a woman aged 40 to 49 with Graves disease. The input for sequencing was peripheral blood mononuclear cells (PBMCs), taken when the disease was refractory, from a patient treated with antithyroid drugs. CDR3 amino acids: CASSKGASPYEQYF. CDR3 nucleotides: TGTGCCAGCAGCAAAGGGGCAAGTCCCTACGAGCAGTACTTC.